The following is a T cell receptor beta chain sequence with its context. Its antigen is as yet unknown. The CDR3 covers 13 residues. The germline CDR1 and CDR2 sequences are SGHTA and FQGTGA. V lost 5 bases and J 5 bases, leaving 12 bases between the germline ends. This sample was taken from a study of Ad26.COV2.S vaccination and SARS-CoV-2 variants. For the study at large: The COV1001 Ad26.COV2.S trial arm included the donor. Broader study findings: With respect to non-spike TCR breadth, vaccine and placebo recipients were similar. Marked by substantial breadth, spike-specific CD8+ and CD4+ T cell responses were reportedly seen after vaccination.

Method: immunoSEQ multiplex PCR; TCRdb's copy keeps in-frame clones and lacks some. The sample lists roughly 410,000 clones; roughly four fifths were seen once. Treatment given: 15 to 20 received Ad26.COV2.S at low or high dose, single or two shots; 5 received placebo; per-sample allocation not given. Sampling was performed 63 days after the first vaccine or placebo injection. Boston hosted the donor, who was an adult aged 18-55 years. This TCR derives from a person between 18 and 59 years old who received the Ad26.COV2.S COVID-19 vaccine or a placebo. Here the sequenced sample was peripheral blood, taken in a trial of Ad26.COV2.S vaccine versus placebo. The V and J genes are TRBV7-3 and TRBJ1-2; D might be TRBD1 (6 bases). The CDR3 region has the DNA TGTGCCAGCAGCCCAGACGGGACATATGGCTACACCTTC. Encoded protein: CASSPDGTYGYTF. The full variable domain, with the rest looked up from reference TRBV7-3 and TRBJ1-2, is GAGVSQTPSNKVTEKGKYVELRCDPISGHTALYWYRQSLGQGPEFLIYFQGTGAADDSGLPNDRFFAVRPEGSVSTLKIQRTERGDSAVYLCASSPDGTYGYTFGSGTRLTVV.